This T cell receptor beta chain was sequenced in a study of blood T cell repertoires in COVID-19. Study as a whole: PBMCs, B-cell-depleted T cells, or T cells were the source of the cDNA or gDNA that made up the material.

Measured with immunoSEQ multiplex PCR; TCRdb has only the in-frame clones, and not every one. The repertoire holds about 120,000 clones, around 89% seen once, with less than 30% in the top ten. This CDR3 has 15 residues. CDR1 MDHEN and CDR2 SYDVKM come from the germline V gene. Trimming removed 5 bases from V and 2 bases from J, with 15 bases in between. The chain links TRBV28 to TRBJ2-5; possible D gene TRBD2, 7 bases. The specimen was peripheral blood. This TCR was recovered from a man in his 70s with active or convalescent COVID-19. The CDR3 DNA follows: TGTGCCAGCAGTACCCCGGGGGGCCCTCAAGAGACCCAGTACTTC. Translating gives CASSTPGGPQETQYF.